What follows is one T cell receptor (beta chain) and its context. In this sample, this clone turned up a few times. There is no known antigen for this receptor. Base qualities are not provided; no much larger clone lies one nucleotide away. The collaborating institutions used their own protocols to collect whole blood in K2EDTA tubes. Collaborator samples were shipped for TCRbeta analysis as frozen whole blood, isolated PBMCs, or DNA extracted from either sample type. The immunoSEQ Assay, a bias-controlled multiplex PCR, was used to amplify TCRbeta CDR3 regions from genomic DNA. From the authors' description of their analysis: The number of nucleated cells in each sample was estimated by amplification of reference gene primers within the assay. Sequence reads were collapsed and filtered to measure the absolute abundance of every unique TCRbeta CDR3 rearrangement. For each sample, productive Simpson clonality was calculated by taking the square root of Simpson's diversity index across productive rearrangements. Sourced from immuneACCESS, this table was stored by TCRdb with only in-frame sequences that have V and J called. A share of the clones is absent; for the studies checked, an unresolved V gene accounts for under half, and the remainder has no known explanation. The V and J calls and clone size were taken over from that table, and D and trimming were inferred from the DNA. The sample table contains 150,000 to 200,000 clones; only one count was recorded for about 86% of them. The top ten hold roughly 3.3% of the sample.

This entry belongs to a study of blood T cell repertoires in COVID-19 (dated by TCRdb to about 2020). Regarding the research as a whole: Collaborator samples came from the United States, Italy and Spain and covered acute and convalescent phases of COVID-19. Sample metadata almost always included a de-identified subject ID, COVID-19 status, age in years and sex. The repertoires were made available in a free public database intended to serve as a resource for research on the immune response to SARS-CoV-2. Where HLA class I and class II types were available, the types were taken from metadata supplied by the sample provider, not from assay-based typing. Deeply sampled blood TCRbeta repertoires from subjects exposed to, actively infected with, or recovered from COVID-19 were included in the dataset. Samples came from the ongoing ImmuneRACE study (first 160 participants) plus 1,254 subjects from 6 global collaborators. The prospective study material was composed of cDNA or gDNA derived from T cells, B-cell-depleted T cells, or PBMCs.

Results the study describes overall, beyond this receptor: How much clinical and demographic metadata was included differed by source and by participant, and the metadata was provided uncurated.

The sequence was obtained from a man younger than 35 with active or convalescent COVID-19. Sequences were obtained from peripheral blood.

The CDR3 corresponds to CASNGAGGLKYEQYV. The nucleotide sequence reads TGTGCCAGCAACGGAGCGGGGGGGCTAAAGTACGAGCAGTACGTC. The chain employs TRBV2 and TRBJ2-7, with 10 central nucleotides matching TRBD2. Germline trimming: 7 bases from V, 4 bases from J; junction bases outside gene matches: 10. CDR1 and CDR2 were assigned from the germline V gene as SNHLY and FYNNEI. From cysteine to valine, the CDR3 is 15 amino acids long. The only DNA kept is the CDR3, 45 bases in frame from the first base.